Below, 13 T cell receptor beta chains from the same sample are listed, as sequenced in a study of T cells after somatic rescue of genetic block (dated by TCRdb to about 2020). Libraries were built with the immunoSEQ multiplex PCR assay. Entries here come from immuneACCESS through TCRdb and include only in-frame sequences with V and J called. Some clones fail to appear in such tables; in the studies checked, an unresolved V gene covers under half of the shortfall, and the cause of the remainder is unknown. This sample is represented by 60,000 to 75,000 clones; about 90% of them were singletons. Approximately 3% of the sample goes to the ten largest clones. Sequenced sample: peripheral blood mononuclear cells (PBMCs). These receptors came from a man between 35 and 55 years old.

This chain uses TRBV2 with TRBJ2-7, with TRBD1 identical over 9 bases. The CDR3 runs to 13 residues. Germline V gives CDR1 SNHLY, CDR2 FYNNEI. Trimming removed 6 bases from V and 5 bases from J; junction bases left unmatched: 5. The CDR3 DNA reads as TGTGCCAGCAGAACAGGGGGCAGGAACGAGCAGTACTTC. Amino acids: CASRTGGRNEQYF.

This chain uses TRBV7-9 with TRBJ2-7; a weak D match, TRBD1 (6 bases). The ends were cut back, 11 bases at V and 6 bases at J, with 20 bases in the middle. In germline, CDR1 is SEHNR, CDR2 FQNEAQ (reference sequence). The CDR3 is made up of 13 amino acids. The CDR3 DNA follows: TGTGCCGGACGAGAGGCAGGGACAAGCGAGCAGTACTTC. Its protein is CAGREAGTSEQYF.

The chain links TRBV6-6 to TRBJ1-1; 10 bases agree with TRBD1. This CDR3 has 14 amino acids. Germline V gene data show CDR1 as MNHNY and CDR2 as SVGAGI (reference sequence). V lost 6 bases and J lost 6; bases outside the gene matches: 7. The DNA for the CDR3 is TGTGCCAGCAGCTTGGGACAGGGGACCGCTGAAGCTTTCTTT. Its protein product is CASSLGQGTAEAFF.

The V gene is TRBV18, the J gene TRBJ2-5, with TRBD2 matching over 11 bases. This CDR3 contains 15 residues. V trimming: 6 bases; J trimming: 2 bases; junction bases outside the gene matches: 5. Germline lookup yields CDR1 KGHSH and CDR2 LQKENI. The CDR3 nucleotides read TGTGCCAGCTCCCCGGGACTAGCGGAACAAGAGACCCAGTACTTC. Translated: CASSPGLAEQETQYF.

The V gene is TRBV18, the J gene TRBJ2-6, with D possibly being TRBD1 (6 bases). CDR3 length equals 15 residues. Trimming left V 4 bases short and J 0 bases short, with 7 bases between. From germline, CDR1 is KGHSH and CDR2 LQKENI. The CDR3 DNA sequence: TGTGCCAGCTCACAACAGGGCTCTGGGGCCAACGTCCTGACTTTC. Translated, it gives CASSQQGSGANVLTF.

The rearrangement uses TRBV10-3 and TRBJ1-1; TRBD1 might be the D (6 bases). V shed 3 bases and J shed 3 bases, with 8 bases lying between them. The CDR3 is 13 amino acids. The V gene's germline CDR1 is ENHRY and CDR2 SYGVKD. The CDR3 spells CAISEQGYTEAFF. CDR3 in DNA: TGTGCCATCAGTGAACAGGGTTACACTGAAGCTTTCTTT.

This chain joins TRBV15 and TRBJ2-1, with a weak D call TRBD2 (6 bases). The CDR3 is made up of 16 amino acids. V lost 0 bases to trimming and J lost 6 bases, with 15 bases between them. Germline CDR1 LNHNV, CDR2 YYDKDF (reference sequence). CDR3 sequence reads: CATSRDPRTMGNEQFF. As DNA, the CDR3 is TGTGCCACCAGCAGAGATCCCCGGACTATGGGCAATGAGCAGTTCTTC.

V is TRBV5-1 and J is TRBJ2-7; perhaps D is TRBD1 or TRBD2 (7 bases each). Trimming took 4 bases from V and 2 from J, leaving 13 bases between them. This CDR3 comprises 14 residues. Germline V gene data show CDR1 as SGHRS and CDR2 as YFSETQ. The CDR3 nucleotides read TGCGCCAGCAGCGAGACAGGGACTACCTACGAGCAGTACTTC. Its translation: CASSETGTTYEQYF. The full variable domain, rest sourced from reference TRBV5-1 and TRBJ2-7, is KAGVTQTPRYLIKTRGQQVTLSCSPISGHRSVSWYQQTPGQGLQFLFEYFSETQRNKGNFPGRFSGRQFSNSRSEMNVSTLELGDSALYLCASSETGTTYEQYFGPGTRLTVT.

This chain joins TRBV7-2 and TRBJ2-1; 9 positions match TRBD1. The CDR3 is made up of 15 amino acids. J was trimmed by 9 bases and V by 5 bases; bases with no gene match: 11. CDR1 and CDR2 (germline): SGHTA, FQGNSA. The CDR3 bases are TGTGCCAGCAGCCGAAACCCGGGACAGGGTGGTGAGCAGTTCTTC. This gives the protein CASSRNPGQGGEQFF.

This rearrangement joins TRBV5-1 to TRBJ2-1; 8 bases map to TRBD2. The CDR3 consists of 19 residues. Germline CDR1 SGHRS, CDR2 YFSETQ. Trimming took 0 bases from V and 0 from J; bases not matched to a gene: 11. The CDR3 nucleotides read TGCGCCAGCAGCTTGGTTGGCGGGGGGTTTCGAAGCTCCTACAATGAGCAGTTCTTC. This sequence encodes CASSLVGGGFRSSYNEQFF. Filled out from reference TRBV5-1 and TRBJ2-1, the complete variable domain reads KAGVTQTPRYLIKTRGQQVTLSCSPISGHRSVSWYQQTPGQGLQFLFEYFSETQRNKGNFPGRFSGRQFSNSRSEMNVSTLELGDSALYLCASSLVGGGFRSSYNEQFFGPGTRLTVL.

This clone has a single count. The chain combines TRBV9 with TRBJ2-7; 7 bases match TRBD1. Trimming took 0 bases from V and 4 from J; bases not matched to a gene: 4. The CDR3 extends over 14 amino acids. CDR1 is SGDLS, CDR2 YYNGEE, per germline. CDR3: CASSVGQGRYEQYF. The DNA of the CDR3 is TGTGCCAGCAGCGTAGGACAGGGAAGGTACGAGCAGTACTTC.

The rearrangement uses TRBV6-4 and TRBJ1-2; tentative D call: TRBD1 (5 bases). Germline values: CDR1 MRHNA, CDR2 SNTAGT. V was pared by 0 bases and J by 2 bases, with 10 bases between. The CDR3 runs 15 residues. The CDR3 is CASSDSPGGNYGYTF. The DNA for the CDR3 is TGTGCCAGCAGTGACTCCCCGGGGGGGAACTATGGCTACACCTTC.

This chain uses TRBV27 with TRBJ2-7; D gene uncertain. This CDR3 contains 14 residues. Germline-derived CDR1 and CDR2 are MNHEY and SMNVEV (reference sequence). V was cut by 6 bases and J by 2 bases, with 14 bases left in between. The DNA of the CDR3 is TGTGCCAGCAGCAAGCTGACACCGGCCTACGAGCAGTACTTC. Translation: CASSKLTPAYEQYF.